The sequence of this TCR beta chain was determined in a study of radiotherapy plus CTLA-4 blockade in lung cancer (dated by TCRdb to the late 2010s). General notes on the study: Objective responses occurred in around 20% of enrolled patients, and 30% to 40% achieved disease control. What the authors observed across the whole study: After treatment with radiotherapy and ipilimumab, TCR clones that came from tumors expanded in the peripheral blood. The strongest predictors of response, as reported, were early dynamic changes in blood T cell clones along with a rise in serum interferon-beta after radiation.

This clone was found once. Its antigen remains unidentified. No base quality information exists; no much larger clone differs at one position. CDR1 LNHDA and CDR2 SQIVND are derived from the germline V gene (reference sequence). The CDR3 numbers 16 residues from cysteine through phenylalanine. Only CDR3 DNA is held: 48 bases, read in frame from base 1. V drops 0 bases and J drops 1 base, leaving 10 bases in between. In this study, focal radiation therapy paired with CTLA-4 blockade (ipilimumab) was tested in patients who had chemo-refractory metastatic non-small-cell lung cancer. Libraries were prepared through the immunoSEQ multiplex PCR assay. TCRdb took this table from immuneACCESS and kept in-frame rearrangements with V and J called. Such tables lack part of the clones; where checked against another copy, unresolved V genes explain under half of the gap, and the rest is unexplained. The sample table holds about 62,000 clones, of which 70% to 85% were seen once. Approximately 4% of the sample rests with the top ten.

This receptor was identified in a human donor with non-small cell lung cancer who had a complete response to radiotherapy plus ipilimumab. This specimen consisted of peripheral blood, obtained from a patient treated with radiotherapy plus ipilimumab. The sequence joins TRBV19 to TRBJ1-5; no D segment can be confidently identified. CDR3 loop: CASSIDIFESNQPQHF. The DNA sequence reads TGTGCCAGTAGTATAGATATCTTTGAGAGCAATCAGCCCCAGCATTTT.